Reported below is one TCR beta chain. This sample was included in a study of shared clonotypes between healthy human individuals. Measured with immunoSEQ multiplex PCR; TCRdb has only the in-frame clones, and not every one. The sample has around 700,000 clones, 55% to 75% seen once. Germline loops: CDR1 WNHNN, CDR2 SYGVQD (reference sequence). The CDR3 consists of 13 residues. Trimming stripped 6 bases from V and 5 bases from J, with 13 bases between. Sequencing was performed on memory CD4+ T cells sorted from blood. Subset defined: CD45RA-negative fraction. The TCR comes from a woman aged 25 to 39 in good health. The gene calls are TRBV10-1 and TRBJ2-5, with D possibly being TRBD1 or TRBD2 (5 bases each). CDR3 sequence reads: CASSRDPGETQYF. CDR3 bases: TGCGCCAGCAGCCGGGACCCAGGGGAGACCCAGTACTTC.